The 17 T cell receptor beta chains presented below share a single source sample, sequenced in a study of beta chain features in type 1 diabetes. Reverse transcription of all isolated RNA meant that expressed TCRB transcripts were sequenced. Profiling relied on immunoSEQ multiplex PCR, and the TCRdb table lists in-frame clones only, not all of them. The sample consists of about 900,000 clones, roughly a sixth of them appearing once. The sequenced material came from naive CD4+ T cells from blood. The receptors come from a woman aged 18-29 years in good health.

A few counts support this clone. The chain links TRBV5-1 to TRBJ1-2; possible D gene TRBD1, 5 bases. Germline lookup yields CDR1 SGHRS and CDR2 YFSETQ. The V gene lost 0 bases and the J gene lost 3 bases, with 18 bases spanning the gap. This CDR3 contains 17 residues. CDR3 residues: CASSLAFGGVEDYGYTF. The DNA for the CDR3 is TGCGCCAGCAGCTTGGCTTTTGGAGGGGTTGAGGACTATGGCTACACCTTC.

This clone was seen more than once but under ten times. The chain couples TRBV15 to TRBJ2-1; weak D call: TRBD2 (6 bases). Germline CDR1 is LNHNV and CDR2 is YYDKDF (reference sequence). The V end lost 0 bases, the J end lost 2 bases, and 17 bases lay between the germline ends. CDR3 size: 18 residues. The CDR3 DNA reads TGTGCCACCAGCAGAGAGTCGTCGTGGAGGGCCCCCTACAATGAGCAGTTCTTC. Translating it yields CATSRESSWRAPYNEQFF.

This clone has more than one count but fewer than ten. V is TRBV7-9 and J is TRBJ2-2, with D possibly TRBD2 on 6 matching bases. V lost 4 bases and J 6 bases, leaving 18 bases between the germline ends. The CDR3 totals 16 residues. Germline V gives CDR1 SEHNR, CDR2 FQNEAQ (reference sequence). The CDR3 bases are TGTGCCAGCAGCTCTGCGGGACGGAACATCCCCGGGGAGCTGTTTTTT. Amino acids: CASSSAGRNIPGELFF. Drawing the rest from reference TRBV7-9 and TRBJ2-2, the complete variable domain is DTGVSQNPRHKITKRGQNVTFRCDPISEHNRLYWYRQTLGQGPEFLTYFQNEAQLEKSRLLSDRFSAERPKGSFSTLEIQRTEQGDSAMYLCASSSAGRNIPGELFFGEGSRLTVL.

The chain combines TRBV4-1 with TRBJ2-7; TRBD2 matches 9 bases. The CDR3 loop spans 16 amino acids. With 4 bases clipped from V and 2 bases from J, the junction kept 9 bases outside the gene matches. Per the germline V gene, CDR1 is MGHRA and CDR2 is YSYEKL. Written as DNA, the CDR3 is TGCGCCAGCAGCCCCTTGAGCGGGAGGACCCCCTACGAGCAGTACTTC. Translating it yields CASSPLSGRTPYEQYF.

This clone was seen a handful of times. Other DNA sequences in the sample encode the same CDR3. The chain has TRBV28 and TRBJ1-5; D not certain. Germline lookup yields CDR1 MDHEN and CDR2 SYDVKM. The CDR3 runs 11 residues. The V and J ends lost 5 bases and 5 bases respectively, with 4 bases between them. CDR3 protein: CASSRDQPQHF. In DNA, the CDR3 is TGTGCCAGCAGTAGAGATCAGCCCCAGCATTTT.

There are a few counts of this clone. CDR3 coding DNA: TGTGCCAGCAGCTTGGGGTACGGAGGAGCTTTCTTT. Residues: CASSLGYGGAFF. This chain connects TRBV7-9 to TRBJ1-1; D gene unclear. V lost 3 bases and J 10 bases, leaving 12 bases between the germline ends. CDR3 length equals 12 residues. The germline V gene has CDR1 SEHNR and CDR2 FQNEAQ (reference sequence).

CDR3 region: CACGRVTPDEQFF. The CDR3 DNA sequence: TGTGCCTGTGGGCGCGTTACTCCGGATGAGCAGTTCTTC. The rearrangement links TRBV5-4 to TRBJ2-1; D gene ambiguous. With 10 bases removed from V and 8 bases from J, the gap between germline ends came to 19 bases. The CDR3 is made up of 13 amino acids. Germline CDR1 and CDR2: SGHNT and YYREEE (reference sequence).

The gene calls are TRBV25-1 and TRBJ2-6, with D uncertain. V was pared by 5 bases and J by 0 bases, with 5 bases between. The CDR3 is 14 amino acids. In germline, CDR1 is MGHDK, CDR2 SYGVNS. The CDR3 coding sequence is TGTGCCAGCAGTACAGCCTCTGGGGCCAACGTCCTGACTTTC. It translates to CASSTASGANVLTF.

This clone was found a few times. The chain employs TRBV4-3 and TRBJ2-2; D is unclear. V was shortened by 4 bases and J by 0 bases, with 12 bases between the two germline ends. This CDR3 contains 16 residues. Germline V lookup: CDR1 LGHNA, CDR2 YSLEER. The CDR3 loop reads CASSRQLVANTGELFF. The CDR3 DNA reads as TGCGCCAGCAGCCGCCAGCTGGTCGCGAACACCGGGGAGCTGTTTTTT.

This chain connects TRBV5-8 to TRBJ2-3, with 8 bases identical to TRBD2. CDR3 length equals 15 residues. Germline CDR1 reads SGHTS; CDR2 reads YDEGEE. V dropped 3 bases and J dropped 3; count of bases not matched to a gene: 6. CDR3 nucleotides: TGTGCCAGCAGCTGGGGACTAGGTAGAACAGATACGCAGTATTTT. This translates into CASSWGLGRTDTQYF.

The J gene is TRBJ2-7, the V gene TRBV19, with TRBD1 matching 7 bases. V lost 9 bases to trimming and J lost 4 bases; unmatched junction nucleotides: 3. The CDR3 runs 11 residues. The germline V gene encodes CDR1 LNHDA and CDR2 SQIVND (reference sequence). The CDR3 DNA reads as TGTGCCAGCTCAGGGGGTTACGAGCAGTACTTC. It encodes CASSGGYEQYF.

Only a few counts were recorded for this clone. The gene calls are TRBV29-1 and TRBJ2-3; 9 bases agree with TRBD2. The CDR3 sequence is 14 residues long. Germline-derived CDR1 and CDR2 are SQVTM and ANQGSEA. J was trimmed by 0 bases and V by 7 bases; bases with no gene match: 5. CDR3 DNA sequence: TGCAGCGGACTGCTAGCGGGAAGCACAGATACGCAGTATTTT. Residues: CSGLLAGSTDTQYF.

The J gene is TRBJ2-1, the V gene TRBV7-9; 13 bases agree with TRBD2. V was clipped by 2 bases and J by 6 bases; unmatched bases: 7. The length of the CDR3 is 17 residues. Germline V gives CDR1 SEHNR, CDR2 FQNEAQ (reference sequence). The CDR3: CASSLTSGRAFSNEQFF. CDR3 in DNA: TGTGCCAGCAGCTTAACTAGCGGGAGGGCGTTCAGCAATGAGCAGTTCTTC. Full variable domain (outside the CDR3, taken from reference TRBV7-9 and TRBJ2-1): DTGVSQNPRHKITKRGQNVTFRCDPISEHNRLYWYRQTLGQGPEFLTYFQNEAQLEKSRLLSDRFSAERPKGSFSTLEIQRTEQGDSAMYLCASSLTSGRAFSNEQFFGPGTRLTVL.

The sample holds a few counts of this clone. This chain uses TRBV7-9 with TRBJ2-1; 8 bases match TRBD2. Germline V gene sequence: CDR1 SEHNR, CDR2 FQNEAQ (reference sequence). V dropped 5 bases and J dropped 4; count of bases not matched to a gene: 13. The CDR3 is 17 residues long. The CDR3 spells CASSTYLATSGYNEQFF. The CDR3 bases are TGTGCCAGCAGCACATACTTGGCTACTAGCGGATACAATGAGCAGTTCTTC.

The chain employs TRBV10-3 and TRBJ2-1, with D tentatively TRBD2 (6 bases). The CDR3 loop spans 13 amino acids. Trimming shortened V by 2 bases and J by 9 bases, and 11 bases separated the two germline ends. Germline CDR1 and CDR2: ENHRY and SYGVKD. The CDR3 DNA reads TGTGCCATCAGTGAGAAGCCGGGACTTGAGCAGTTCTTC. Its translation is CAISEKPGLEQFF.

The chain links TRBV4-3 to TRBJ2-6, with D uncertain. V was pared by 4 bases and J by 0 bases, with 10 bases between. The CDR3 is 16 residues long. Germline V CDR1 and CDR2: LGHNA, YSLEER. The CDR3 DNA reads TGCGCCAGCAGCCGGGCAAGTAACTCTGGGGCCAACGTCCTGACTTTC. The encoded protein is CASSRASNSGANVLTF.

The table lists this clone with a few counts. The identical CDR3 is also encoded by other nucleotide sequences in the sample. V gene TRBV5-1 combines with J gene TRBJ2-3, with TRBD1 matching 7 bases. The CDR3 runs to 15 residues. Germline V gives CDR1 SGHRS, CDR2 YFSETQ. J gave up 0 bases and V 0 bases, and 1 base lay outside the gene matches. Written as DNA, the CDR3 is TGCGCCAGCAGCTTGGAGGGGGCTAGCACAGATACGCAGTATTTT. It encodes CASSLEGASTDTQYF. Looking up the rest from reference TRBV5-1 and TRBJ2-3 gives the full variable domain: KAGVTQTPRYLIKTRGQQVTLSCSPISGHRSVSWYQQTPGQGLQFLFEYFSETQRNKGNFPGRFSGRQFSNSRSEMNVSTLELGDSALYLCASSLEGASTDTQYFGPGTRLTVL.